The 2 T cell receptor beta chains below were found in one sample sequenced in a study of cytomegalovirus exposure and HLA in healthy donors. Use of 60 Vbeta and 13 Jbeta primers characterized the PCR. TCRdb's copy holds only in-frame clones and misses some; the assay was immunoSEQ multiplex PCR. The listing records 150,000 to 200,000 clones. The specimen was PBMCs. These receptors originate from a man aged 30 to 45 in good health and CMV-seronegative.

The CDR3 DNA sequence: TGCGCCAGCAGCCAAGATCTTGGCAGGGGAGAGACCCAGTACTTC. It specifies CASSQDLGRGETQYF. This rearrangement joins TRBV4-3 to TRBJ2-5; possibly TRBD1 for D (6 bases). Germline V gene sequence: CDR1 LGHNA, CDR2 YSLEER. V dropped 0 bases and J dropped 4 bases, with 12 bases sitting between them. The CDR3 is 15 amino acids.

The rearrangement uses TRBV19 and TRBJ2-7; TRBD2 matches at 11 bases. The trim removed 3 bases at V and 0 bases at J, leaving 4 bases unmatched. The CDR3 is made up of 16 amino acids. The germline V gene has CDR1 LNHDA and CDR2 SQIVND (reference sequence). The CDR3 nucleotides read TGTGCCAGTAGTATCCTAGCGGGAGGTAGCTCCTACGAGCAGTACTTC. It codes for CASSILAGGSSYEQYF. Supplemented by reference TRBV19 and TRBJ2-7, the full variable domain reads DGGITQSPKYLFRKEGQNVTLSCEQNLNHDAMYWYRQDPGQGLRLIYYSQIVNDFQKGDIAEGYSVSREKKESFPLTVTSAQKNPTAFYLCASSILAGGSSYEQYFGPGTRLTVT.